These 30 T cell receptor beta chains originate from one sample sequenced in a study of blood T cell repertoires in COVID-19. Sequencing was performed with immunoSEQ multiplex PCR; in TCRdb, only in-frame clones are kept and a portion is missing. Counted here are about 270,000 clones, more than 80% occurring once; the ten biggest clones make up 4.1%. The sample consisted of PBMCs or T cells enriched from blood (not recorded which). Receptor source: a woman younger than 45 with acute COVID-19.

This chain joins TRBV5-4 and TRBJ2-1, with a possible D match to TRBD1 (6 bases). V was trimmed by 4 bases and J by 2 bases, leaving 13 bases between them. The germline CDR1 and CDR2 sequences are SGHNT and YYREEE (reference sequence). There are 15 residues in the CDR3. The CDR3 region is CASSESKGAYNEQFF. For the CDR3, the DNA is TGTGCCAGCAGCGAATCTAAGGGGGCCTACAATGAGCAGTTCTTC.

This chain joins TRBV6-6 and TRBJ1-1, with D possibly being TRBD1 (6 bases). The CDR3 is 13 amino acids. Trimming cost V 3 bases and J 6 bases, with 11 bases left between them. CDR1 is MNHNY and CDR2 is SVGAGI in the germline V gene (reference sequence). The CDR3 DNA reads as TGTGCCAGCAGTTATTCGCAGGGGCCTGAAGCTTTCTTT. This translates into CASSYSQGPEAFF.

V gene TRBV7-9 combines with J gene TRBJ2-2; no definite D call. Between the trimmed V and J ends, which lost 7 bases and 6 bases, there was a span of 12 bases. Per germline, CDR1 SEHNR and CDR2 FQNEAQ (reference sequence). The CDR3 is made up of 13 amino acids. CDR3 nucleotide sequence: TGTGCCAGCAACTTCATCTACGCCGGGGAGCTGTTTTTT. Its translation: CASNFIYAGELFF. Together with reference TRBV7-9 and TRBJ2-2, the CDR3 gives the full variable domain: DTGVSQNPRHKITKRGQNVTFRCDPISEHNRLYWYRQTLGQGPEFLTYFQNEAQLEKSRLLSDRFSAERPKGSFSTLEIQRTEQGDSAMYLCASNFIYAGELFFGEGSRLTVL.

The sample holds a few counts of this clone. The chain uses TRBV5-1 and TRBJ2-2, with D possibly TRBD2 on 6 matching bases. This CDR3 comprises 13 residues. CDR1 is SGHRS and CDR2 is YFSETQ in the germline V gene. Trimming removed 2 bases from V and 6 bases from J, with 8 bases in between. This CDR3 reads CASSFLASGELFF. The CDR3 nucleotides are TGCGCCAGCAGCTTCCTAGCGTCCGGGGAGCTGTTTTTT.

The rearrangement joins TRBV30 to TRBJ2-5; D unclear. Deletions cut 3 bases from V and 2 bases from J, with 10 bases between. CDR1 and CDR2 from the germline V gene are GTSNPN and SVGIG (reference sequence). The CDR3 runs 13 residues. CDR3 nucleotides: TGTGCCTGGAGCCCCAGTTTTCAAGAGACCCAGTACTTC. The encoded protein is CAWSPSFQETQYF.

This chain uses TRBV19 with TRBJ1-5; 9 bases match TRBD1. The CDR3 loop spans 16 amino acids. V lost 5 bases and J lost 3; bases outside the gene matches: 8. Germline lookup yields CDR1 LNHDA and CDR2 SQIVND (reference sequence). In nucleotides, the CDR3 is TGTGCCAGTAGTTACAGGGGGCGCTTCCCCAATCAGCCCCAGCATTTT. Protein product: CASSYRGRFPNQPQHF. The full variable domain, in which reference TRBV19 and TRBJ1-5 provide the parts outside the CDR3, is DGGITQSPKYLFRKEGQNVTLSCEQNLNHDAMYWYRQDPGQGLRLIYYSQIVNDFQKGDIAEGYSVSREKKESFPLTVTSAQKNPTAFYLCASSYRGRFPNQPQHFGDGTRLSIL.

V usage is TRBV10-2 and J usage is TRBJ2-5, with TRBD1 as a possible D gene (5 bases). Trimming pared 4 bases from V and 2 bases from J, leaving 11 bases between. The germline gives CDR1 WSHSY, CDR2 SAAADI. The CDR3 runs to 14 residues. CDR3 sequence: CASSVFDSQETQYF. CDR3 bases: TGCGCCAGCAGTGTTTTCGACAGTCAAGAGACCCAGTACTTC.

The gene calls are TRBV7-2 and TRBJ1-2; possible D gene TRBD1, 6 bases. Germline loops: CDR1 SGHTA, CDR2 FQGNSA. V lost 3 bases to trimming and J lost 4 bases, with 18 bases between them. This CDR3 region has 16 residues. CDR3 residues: CASSFNQGTSGYGYTF. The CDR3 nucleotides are TGTGCCAGCAGCTTCAATCAGGGGACCTCTGGCTATGGCTACACCTTC.

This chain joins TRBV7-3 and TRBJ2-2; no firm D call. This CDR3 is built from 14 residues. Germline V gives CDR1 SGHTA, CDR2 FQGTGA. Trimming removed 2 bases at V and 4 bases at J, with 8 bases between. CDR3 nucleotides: TGTGCCAGCAGCTTACTAGAATCCACCGGGGAGCTGTTTTTT. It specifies CASSLLESTGELFF.

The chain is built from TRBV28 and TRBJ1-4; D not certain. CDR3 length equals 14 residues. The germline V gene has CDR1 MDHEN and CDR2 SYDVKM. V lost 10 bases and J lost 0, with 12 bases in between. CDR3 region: CATIGSPTNEKLFF. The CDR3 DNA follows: TGTGCCACCATCGGGAGCCCAACTAATGAAAAACTGTTTTTT. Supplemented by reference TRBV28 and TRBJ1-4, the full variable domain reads DVKVTQSSRYLVKRTGEKVFLECVQDMDHENMFWYRQDPGLGLRLIYFSYDVKMKEKGDIPEGYSVSREKKERFSLILESASTNQTSMYLCATIGSPTNEKLFFGSGTQLSVL.

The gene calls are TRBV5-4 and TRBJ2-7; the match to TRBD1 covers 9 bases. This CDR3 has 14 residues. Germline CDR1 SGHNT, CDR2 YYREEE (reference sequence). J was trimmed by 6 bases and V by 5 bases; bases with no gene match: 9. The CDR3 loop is CASSSRDRALEQYF. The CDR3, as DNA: TGTGCCAGCAGTTCCCGGGACAGGGCCCTCGAGCAGTACTTC. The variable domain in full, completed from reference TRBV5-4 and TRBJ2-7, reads ETGVTQSPTHLIKTRGQQVTLRCSSQSGHNTVSWYQQALGQGPQFIFQYYREEENGRGNFPPRFSGLQFPNYSSELNVNALELDDSALYLCASSSRDRALEQYFGPGTRLTVT.

The CDR3 DNA reads as TGCGCCAGCAGCTTCTTGCAGGGGGCGGCTAACTATGGCTACACCTTC. Protein product: CASSFLQGAANYGYTF. This rearrangement joins TRBV5-1 to TRBJ1-2, with 8 bases that match TRBD1. V dropped 2 bases and J dropped 0; count of bases not matched to a gene: 6. Germline V gene sequence: CDR1 SGHRS, CDR2 YFSETQ. This CDR3 region has 16 residues.

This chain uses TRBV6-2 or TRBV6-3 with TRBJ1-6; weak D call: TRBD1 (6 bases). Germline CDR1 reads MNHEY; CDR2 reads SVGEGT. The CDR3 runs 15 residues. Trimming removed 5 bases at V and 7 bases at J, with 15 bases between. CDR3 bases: TGTGCCAGCAGTAGGACAGCCCGGGTAAATTCACCCCTCCACTTT. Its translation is CASSRTARVNSPLHF.

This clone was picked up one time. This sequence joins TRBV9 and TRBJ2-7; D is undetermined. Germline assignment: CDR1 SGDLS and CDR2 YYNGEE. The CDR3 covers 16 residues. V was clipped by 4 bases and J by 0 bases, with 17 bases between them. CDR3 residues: CASSTLSVASSYEQYF. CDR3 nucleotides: TGTGCCAGCAGCACACTAAGCGTGGCTAGCTCCTACGAGCAGTACTTC. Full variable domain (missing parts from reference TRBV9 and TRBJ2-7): DSGVTQTPKHLITATGQRVTLRCSPRSGDLSVYWYQQSLDQGLQFLIQYYNGEERAKGNILERFSAQQFPDLHSELNLSSLELGDSALYFCASSTLSVASSYEQYFGPGTRLTVT.

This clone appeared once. Here the CDR3 DNA reads TGCGCCAGCAGCTTGGAGCAGCCAGCGGGAGACCCCTACAATGAGCAGTTCTTC. Translated, it gives CASSLEQPAGDPYNEQFF. This chain links TRBV5-1 with TRBJ2-1; 8 positions match TRBD2. This CDR3 region has 18 residues. Germline lookup yields CDR1 SGHRS and CDR2 YFSETQ. Trimming took 0 bases from V and 2 from J; bases not matched to a gene: 10. The full variable domain, completed using reference TRBV5-1 and TRBJ2-1, is KAGVTQTPRYLIKTRGQQVTLSCSPISGHRSVSWYQQTPGQGLQFLFEYFSETQRNKGNFPGRFSGRQFSNSRSEMNVSTLELGDSALYLCASSLEQPAGDPYNEQFFGPGTRLTVL.

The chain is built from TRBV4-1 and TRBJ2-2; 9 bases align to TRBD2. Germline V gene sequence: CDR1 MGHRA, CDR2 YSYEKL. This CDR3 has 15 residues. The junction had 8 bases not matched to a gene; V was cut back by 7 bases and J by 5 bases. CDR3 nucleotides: TGCGCCAGCACCCCCATTGCGGGAGGGACCGGGGAGCTGTTTTTT. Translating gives CASTPIAGGTGELFF.

The DNA of the CDR3 is TGTGCCAGCAGCCGTCTACGTAATCAGCCCCAGCATTTT. It translates to CASSRLRNQPQHF. The chain recombines TRBV12-3 or TRBV12-4 with TRBJ1-5, with D unclear. The CDR3 length is 13 residues. Between the trimmed V and J ends, which lost 6 bases and 4 bases, there was a span of 10 bases.

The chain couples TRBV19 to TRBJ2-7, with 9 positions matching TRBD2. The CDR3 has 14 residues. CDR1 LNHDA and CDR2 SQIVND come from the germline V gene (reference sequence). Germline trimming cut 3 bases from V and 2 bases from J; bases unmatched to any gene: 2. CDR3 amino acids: CASSMASGAYEQYF. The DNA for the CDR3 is TGTGCCAGTAGTATGGCTAGCGGGGCCTACGAGCAGTACTTC.

The CDR3: CASSYSSNGYEQYF. The CDR3 nucleotides read TGTGCCAGCAGTTACTCGAGTAACGGCTACGAGCAGTACTTC. This chain links TRBV6-5 with TRBJ2-7; D is undetermined. V lost 0 bases and J 3 bases, leaving 9 bases between the germline ends. The CDR3 extends over 14 amino acids. Germline CDR1 MNHEY, CDR2 SVGAGI.

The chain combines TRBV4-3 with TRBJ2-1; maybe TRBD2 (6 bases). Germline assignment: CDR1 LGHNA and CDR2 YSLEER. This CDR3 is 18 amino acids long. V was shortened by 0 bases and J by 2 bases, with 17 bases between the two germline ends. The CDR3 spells CASSQDPSGGDTYNEQFF. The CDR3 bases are TGCGCCAGCAGCCAAGATCCCTCTGGCGGGGATACCTACAATGAGCAGTTCTTC.

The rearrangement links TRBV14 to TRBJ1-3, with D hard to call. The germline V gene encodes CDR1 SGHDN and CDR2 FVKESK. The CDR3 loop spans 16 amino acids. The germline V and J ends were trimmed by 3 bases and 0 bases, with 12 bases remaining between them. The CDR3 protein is CASSHRHISSGNTIYF. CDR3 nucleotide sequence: TGTGCCAGCAGCCATCGTCACATAAGCTCTGGAAACACCATATATTTT. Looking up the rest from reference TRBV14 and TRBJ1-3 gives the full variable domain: EAGVTQFPSHSVIEKGQTVTLRCDPISGHDNLYWYRRVMGKEIKFLLHFVKESKQDESGMPNNRFLAERTGGTYSTLKVQPAELEDSGVYFCASSHRHISSGNTIYFGEGSWLTVV.

The chain's CDR3 is CASSEWGGNEKLFF. Here the CDR3 DNA reads TGCGCCAGCAGCGAGTGGGGAGGTAATGAAAAACTGTTTTTT. The genes are TRBV5-1 and TRBJ1-4; no definite D call. V gave up 4 bases and J gave up 4 bases, with 11 bases separating them. The CDR3 runs 14 residues. CDR1 and CDR2 from the germline V gene are SGHRS and YFSETQ.

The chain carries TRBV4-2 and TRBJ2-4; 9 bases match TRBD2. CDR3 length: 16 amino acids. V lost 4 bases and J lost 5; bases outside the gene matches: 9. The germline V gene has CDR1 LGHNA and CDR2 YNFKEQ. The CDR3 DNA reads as TGTGCCAGCAGCCGATCTGCTAGCGGGAAAGAAAACATTCAGTACTTC. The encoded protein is CASSRSASGKENIQYF.

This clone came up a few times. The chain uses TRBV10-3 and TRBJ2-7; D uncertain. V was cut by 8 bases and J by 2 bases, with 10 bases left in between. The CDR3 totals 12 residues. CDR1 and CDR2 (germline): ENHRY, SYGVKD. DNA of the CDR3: TGTGCCATCGGCGCTAGTACCTACGAGCAGTACTTC. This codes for CAIGASTYEQYF.

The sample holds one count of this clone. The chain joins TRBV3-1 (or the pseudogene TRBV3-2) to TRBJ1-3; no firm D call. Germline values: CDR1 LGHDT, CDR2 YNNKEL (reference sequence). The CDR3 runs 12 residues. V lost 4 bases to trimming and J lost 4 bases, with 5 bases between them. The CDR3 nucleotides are TGTGCCAGCAGCCCTGAGGGAAACACCATATATTTT. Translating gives CASSPEGNTIYF.

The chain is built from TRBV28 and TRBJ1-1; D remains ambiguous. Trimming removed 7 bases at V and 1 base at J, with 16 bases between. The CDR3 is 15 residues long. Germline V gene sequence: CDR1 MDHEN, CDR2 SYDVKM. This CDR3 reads CASTLGALGNTEAFF. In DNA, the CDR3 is TGTGCCAGCACCCTAGGTGCGTTGGGGAACACTGAAGCTTTCTTT.

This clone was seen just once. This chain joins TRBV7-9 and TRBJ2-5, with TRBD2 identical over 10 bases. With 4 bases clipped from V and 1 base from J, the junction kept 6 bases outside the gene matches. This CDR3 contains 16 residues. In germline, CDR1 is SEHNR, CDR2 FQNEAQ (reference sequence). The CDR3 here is CASSSAGTSAQETQYF. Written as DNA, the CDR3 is TGTGCCAGCAGCTCTGCCGGGACTAGCGCCCAAGAGACCCAGTACTTC. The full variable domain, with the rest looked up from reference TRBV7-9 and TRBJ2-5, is DTGVSQNPRHKITKRGQNVTFRCDPISEHNRLYWYRQTLGQGPEFLTYFQNEAQLEKSRLLSDRFSAERPKGSFSTLEIQRTEQGDSAMYLCASSSAGTSAQETQYFGPGTRLLVL.

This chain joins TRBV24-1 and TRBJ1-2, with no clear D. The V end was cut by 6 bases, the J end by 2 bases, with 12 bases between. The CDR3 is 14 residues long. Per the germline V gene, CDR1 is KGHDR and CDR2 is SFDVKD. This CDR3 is CATSPRALNYGYTF. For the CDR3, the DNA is TGTGCCACCAGTCCGAGAGCCCTAAACTATGGCTACACCTTC.

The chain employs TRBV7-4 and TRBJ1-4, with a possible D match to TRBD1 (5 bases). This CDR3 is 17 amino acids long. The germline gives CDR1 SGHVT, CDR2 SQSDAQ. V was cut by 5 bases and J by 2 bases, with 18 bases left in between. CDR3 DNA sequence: TGTGCCAGCAGCAACCCGGACTGGGGGGTTACTAATGAAAAACTGTTTTTT. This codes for CASSNPDWGVTNEKLFF.

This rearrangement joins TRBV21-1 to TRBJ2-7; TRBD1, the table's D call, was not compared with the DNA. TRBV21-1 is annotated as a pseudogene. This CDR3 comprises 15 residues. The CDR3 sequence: CASSKIWARSYEQYF. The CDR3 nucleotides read TGTGCCAGCAGCAAAATCTGGGCCCGGTCCTACGAGCAGTACTTC.